The TCR beta chain described here comes from a study of identical twins (dated by TCRdb to the mid-2010s). General notes on the study: The study deep-sequenced TCR alpha and beta repertoires from monozygotic twins, unrelated adults of various ages and cord blood to test whether fetal clonotypes persist. To rule out contamination, the twin experiments were replicated at different times with different library preparation protocols.

Of note for this clonotype: Its antigen has not been determined. No quality values exist for individual bases; no much larger clone is one base distant.

V is cut back by 6 bases and J by 0 bases, with 8 bases in the junction unmatched. The CDR3 starts with the cysteine, ends with the phenylalanine, and has 17 residues. The sequence is cut down to CDR3 DNA, 51 bases in frame from base 1. Based on the germline V gene, the CDR1 and CDR2 sequences are MDHEN and SYDVKM. Only healthy Caucasian donors were included. The full study reports these points: Recombination models systematically underestimated out-of-frame TCR alpha sharing in monozygotic twins but agreed with sharing between unrelated individuals. Zero-insertion analyses could be partly confounded by invariant T cells such as MAIT and iNKT, though diverse VJ usage argued against such confounding for most clonotypes. Excess twin sharing in beta out-of-frame sequences was weaker because fewer shared sequences lowered the signal-to-noise ratio. Out-of-frame TCR alpha sequences shared between twins showed an excess of low generation-probability sequences compared with coincidental sharing between unrelated individuals. Fewer insertions were carried by abundant cord blood beta clonotypes, a similar but weaker trend appeared in young adult naive repertoires, and no such trend appeared in memory repertoires. Because the same donors could not be followed over many years, the conclusions depended on cross-sectional statistical analysis.

To prepare the library, 5' RACE was applied. This sample was sequenced with an Illumina HiSeq 2000. A universal primer binding site was introduced by template switching, and a unique molecular identifier was present in the final cDNA, enabling accurate counting of TCR cDNA molecules. Specific primers in the conserved constant-segment region were used to synthesize first-strand cDNA for the TCR alpha and beta chains. To control for contamination, each cDNA library was double barcoded with a SMART-Mk sample barcode plus Illumina barcodes. Two successive PCR steps introduced TruSeq adapter sequences along with Illumina sample barcodes. The TCR alpha and beta cDNA libraries were sequenced on the Illumina HiSeq platform using custom primers. As for the authors' bioinformatics: Unique molecular identifiers were extracted from raw reads with MiGEC, and CDR3 positions were determined with MiXCR. For each individual, recombination models were inferred using an EM algorithm with the repgenHMM and IGoR tools. The tcR package in R was used for shared clonotype analysis, with sharing normalized by the product of cloneset sizes. Out-of-frame nonproductive sequences were analyzed to study raw recombination free of thymic and clonal selection effects. TCRdb trimmed public reads at Q25 via fastp, called clones via MiXCR and kept in-frame beta chains. CDR3 protein sequences are deduplicated, and each keeps its most common genes and DNA. The V and J calls here are based on TCRdb, not the publication. The sample yields 1.5 million or so distinct CDR3 sequences; roughly 35% were counted once. Around 0.25% of the sample comes from the top ten.

Rearrangement joined TRBV28 to TRBJ2-1; a stretch of 10 junction bases matches TRBD2. This clonotype originated in a newborn girl in good health. Source material: cord blood. The DNA is TGTGCCAGCAGACGACTAGCGGGCTATAGCTCCTACAATGAGCAGTTCTTC. This sequence encodes CASRRLAGYSSYNEQFF.